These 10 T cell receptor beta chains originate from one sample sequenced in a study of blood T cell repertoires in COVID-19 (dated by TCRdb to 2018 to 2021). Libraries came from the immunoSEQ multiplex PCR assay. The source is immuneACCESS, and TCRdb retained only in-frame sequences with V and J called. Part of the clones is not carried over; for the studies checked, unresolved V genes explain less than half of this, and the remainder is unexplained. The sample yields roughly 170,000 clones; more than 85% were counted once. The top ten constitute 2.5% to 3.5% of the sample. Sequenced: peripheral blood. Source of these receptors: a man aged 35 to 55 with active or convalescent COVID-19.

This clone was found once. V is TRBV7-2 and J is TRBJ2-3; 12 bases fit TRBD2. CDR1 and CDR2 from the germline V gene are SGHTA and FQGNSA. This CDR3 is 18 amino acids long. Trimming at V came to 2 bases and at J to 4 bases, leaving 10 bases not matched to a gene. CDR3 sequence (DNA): TGTGCCAGCAGCTTATCCCCACATCTAGCGGGGGGGGCAGATACGCAGTATTTT. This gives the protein CASSLSPHLAGGADTQYF.

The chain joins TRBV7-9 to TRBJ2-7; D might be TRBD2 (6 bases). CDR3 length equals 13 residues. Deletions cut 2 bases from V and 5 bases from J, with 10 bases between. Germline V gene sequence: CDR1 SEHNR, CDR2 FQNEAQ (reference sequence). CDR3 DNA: TGTGCCAGCAGCTTAATGCGGGAAGACGAGCAGTACTTC. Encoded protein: CASSLMREDEQYF.

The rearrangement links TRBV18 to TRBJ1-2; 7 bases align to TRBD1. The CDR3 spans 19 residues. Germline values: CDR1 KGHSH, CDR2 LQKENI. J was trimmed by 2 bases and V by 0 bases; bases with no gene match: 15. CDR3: CASSPPRGAPRDRNYGYTF. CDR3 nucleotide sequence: TGTGCCAGCTCACCACCTAGGGGCGCACCGAGGGACAGAAACTATGGCTACACCTTC. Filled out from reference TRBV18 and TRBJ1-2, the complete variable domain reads NAGVMQNPRHLVRRRGQEARLRCSPMKGHSHVYWYRQLPEEGLKFMVYLQKENIIDESGMPKERFSAEFPKEGPSILRIQQVVRGDSAAYFCASSPPRGAPRDRNYGYTFGSGTRLTVV.

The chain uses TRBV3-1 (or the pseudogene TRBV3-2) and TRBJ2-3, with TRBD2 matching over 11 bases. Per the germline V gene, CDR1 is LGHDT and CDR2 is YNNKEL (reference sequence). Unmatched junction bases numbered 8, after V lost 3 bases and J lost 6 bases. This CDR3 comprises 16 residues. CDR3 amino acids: CASSHLTSGGDDTQYF. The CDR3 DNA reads TGTGCCAGCAGCCACCTAACTAGCGGGGGCGACGATACGCAGTATTTT.

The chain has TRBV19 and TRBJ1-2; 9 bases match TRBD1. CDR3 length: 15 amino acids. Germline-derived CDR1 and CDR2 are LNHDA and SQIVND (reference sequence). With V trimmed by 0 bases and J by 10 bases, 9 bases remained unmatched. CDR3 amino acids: CASSIETQGAADYTF. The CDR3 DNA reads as TGTGCCAGTAGTATAGAAACACAGGGGGCCGCGGACTACACCTTC.

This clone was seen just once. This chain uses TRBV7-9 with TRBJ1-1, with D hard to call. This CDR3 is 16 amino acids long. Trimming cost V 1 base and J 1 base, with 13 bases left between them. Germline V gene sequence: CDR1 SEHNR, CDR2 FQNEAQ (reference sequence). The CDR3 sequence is CASSLGLSQQNTEAFF. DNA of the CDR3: TGTGCCAGCAGCTTAGGGTTGTCACAGCAGAACACTGAAGCTTTCTTT.

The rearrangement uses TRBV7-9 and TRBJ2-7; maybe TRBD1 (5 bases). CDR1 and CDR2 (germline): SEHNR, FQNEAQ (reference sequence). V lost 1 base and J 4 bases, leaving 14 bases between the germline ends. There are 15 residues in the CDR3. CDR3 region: CASSLGQGGGYEQYF. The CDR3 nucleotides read TGTGCCAGCAGCTTAGGGCAGGGTGGCGGTTACGAGCAGTACTTC.

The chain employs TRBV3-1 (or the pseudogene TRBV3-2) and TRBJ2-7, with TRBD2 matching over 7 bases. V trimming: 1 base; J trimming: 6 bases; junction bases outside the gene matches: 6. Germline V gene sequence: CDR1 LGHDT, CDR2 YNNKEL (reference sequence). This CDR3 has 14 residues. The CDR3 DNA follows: TGTGCCAGCAGCCAAGGCTCAACTAGCGTCGAGCAGTACTTC. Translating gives CASSQGSTSVEQYF.

The DNA for the CDR3 is TGTGCCAGCCGCTGGACAGGGGGATCATACGAGCAGTACTTC. It codes for CASRWTGGSYEQYF. The chain recombines TRBV28 with TRBJ2-7; 10 bases map to TRBD1. V trimming: 8 bases; J trimming: 4 bases; junction bases outside the gene matches: 8. Germline V CDR1 and CDR2: MDHEN, SYDVKM. This CDR3 comprises 14 residues.

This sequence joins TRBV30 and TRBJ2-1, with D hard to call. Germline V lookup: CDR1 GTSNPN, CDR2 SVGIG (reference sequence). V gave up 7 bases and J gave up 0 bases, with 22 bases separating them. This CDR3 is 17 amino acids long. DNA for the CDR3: TGTGCCTCGTCGGTAAACGTGATGCGTAGCTCCTACAATGAGCAGTTCTTC. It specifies CASSVNVMRSSYNEQFF.